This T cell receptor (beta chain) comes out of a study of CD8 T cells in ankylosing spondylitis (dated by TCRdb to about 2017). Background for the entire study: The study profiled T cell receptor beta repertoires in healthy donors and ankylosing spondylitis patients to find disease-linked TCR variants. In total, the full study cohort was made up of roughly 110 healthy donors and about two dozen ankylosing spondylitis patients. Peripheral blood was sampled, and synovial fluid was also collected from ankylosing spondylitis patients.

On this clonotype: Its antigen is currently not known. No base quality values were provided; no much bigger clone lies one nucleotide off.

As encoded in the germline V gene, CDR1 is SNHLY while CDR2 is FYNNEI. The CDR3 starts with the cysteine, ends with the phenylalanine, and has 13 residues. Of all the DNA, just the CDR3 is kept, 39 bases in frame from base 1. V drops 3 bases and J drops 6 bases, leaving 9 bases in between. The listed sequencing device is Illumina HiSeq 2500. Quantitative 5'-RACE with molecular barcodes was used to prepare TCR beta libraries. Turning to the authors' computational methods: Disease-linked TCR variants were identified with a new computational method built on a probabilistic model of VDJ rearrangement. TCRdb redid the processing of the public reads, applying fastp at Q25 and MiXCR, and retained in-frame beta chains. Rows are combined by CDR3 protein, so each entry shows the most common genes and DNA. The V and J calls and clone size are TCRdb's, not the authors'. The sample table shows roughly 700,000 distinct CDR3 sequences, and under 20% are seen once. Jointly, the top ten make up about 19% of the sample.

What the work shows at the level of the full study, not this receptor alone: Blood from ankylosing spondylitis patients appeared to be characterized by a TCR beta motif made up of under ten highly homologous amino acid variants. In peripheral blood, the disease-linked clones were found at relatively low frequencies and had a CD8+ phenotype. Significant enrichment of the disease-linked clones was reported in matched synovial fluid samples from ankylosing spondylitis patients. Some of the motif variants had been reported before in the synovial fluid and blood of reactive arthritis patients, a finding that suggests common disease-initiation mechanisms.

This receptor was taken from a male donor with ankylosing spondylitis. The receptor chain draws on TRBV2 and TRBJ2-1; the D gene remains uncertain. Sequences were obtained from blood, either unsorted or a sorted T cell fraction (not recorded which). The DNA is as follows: TGTGCCAGCAGTGAGGATCAATCCAATGAGCAGTTCTTC. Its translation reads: CASSEDQSNEQFF.